This T cell receptor (beta chain) was sequenced during a study of blood T cells in healthy people across ages. The use of a sample-barcoded 5' primer and a J-beta primer mix characterized a second PCR of about 7 to 12 cycles. TCRdb reprocessed the 5' RACE reads with MiXCR, giving one entry per CDR3 protein. The sample carries roughly 1.9 million distinct CDR3 sequences, more than 35% recorded once. Germline V gene lookup returns CDR1 SGHVS and CDR2 FQNEAQ. After removal of 5 bases from V and 13 bases from J, the junction contained 14 bases not matched to a gene. The CDR3 runs to 14 residues. This receptor was taken from a human donor in good health. The specimen was blood. The V gene is TRBV7-8, the J gene TRBJ2-1, with TRBD1 identical over 7 bases. CDR3 in DNA: TGTGCCAGCAGCCCACCGGGACAGCAGGAGACCCAGTTCTTC. This gives the protein CASSPPGQQETQFF.